The TCR beta chain under discussion was sequenced for a study of blood T cell repertoires in COVID-19. Study-wide context: Material from acute and convalescent COVID-19 was sourced from the United States, Italy and Spain. PBMCs, B-cell-depleted T cells, or T cells provided the cDNA or gDNA that made up the material.

The germline V gene encodes CDR1 SQVTM and CDR2 ANQGSEA. This CDR3 has 13 amino acids. Deletions cut 6 bases from V and 0 bases from J, with 9 bases between. Authors' processing steps: Reference gene primer amplification yielded estimated nucleated cell counts. Libraries were prepared by immunoSEQ multiplex PCR; TCRdb keeps only in-frame clonotypes and omits some of them. That table is the source of V, J and clone size, and D and trimming were worked out from the DNA. The sample records about 180,000 clones, over 75% being singletons. Sequences were obtained from peripheral blood. The receptor comes from an older man with active or convalescent COVID-19. The chain links TRBV29-1 to TRBJ1-5; D gene uncertain. CDR3 bases: TGCAGCGTCCTAGAAAATAGCAATCAGCCCCAGCATTTT. Translating gives CSVLENSNQPQHF. Supplemented by reference TRBV29-1 and TRBJ1-5, the full variable domain reads SAVISQKPSRDICQRGTSLTIQCQVDSQVTMMFWYRQQPGQSLTLIATANQGSEATYESGFVIDKFPISRPNLTFSTLTVSNMSPEDSSIYLCSVLENSNQPQHFGDGTRLSIL.